This passage covers 27 T cell receptor beta chains from one sample sequenced in a study of blood T cell repertoires in COVID-19. TCRdb's copy holds only in-frame clones and misses some; the assay was immunoSEQ multiplex PCR. The data hold about 130,000 clones, with 84% observed a single time. Sequenced input: peripheral blood. The receptor source for this set is an older woman with acute or convalescent COVID-19.

The CDR3 loop is CAISDSLNYGYTF. CDR3 nucleotide sequence: TGTGCCATCAGTGACAGTTTAAACTATGGCTACACCTTC. The gene calls are TRBV10-3 and TRBJ1-2; D is ambiguous. The germline gives CDR1 ENHRY, CDR2 SYGVKD. Deletions cut 3 bases from V and 2 bases from J, with 7 bases between. This CDR3 spans 13 amino acids.

CDR3 residues: CATSRDTGTPGNTIYF. DNA of the CDR3: TGTGCCACCAGCAGAGATACAGGCACGCCTGGAAACACCATATATTTT. V is TRBV15 and J is TRBJ1-3; tentatively, D is TRBD1 (5 bases). The CDR3 length is 16 residues. With 0 bases removed from V and 2 bases from J, the gap between germline ends came to 11 bases. CDR1 and CDR2 from the germline V gene are LNHNV and YYDKDF (reference sequence).

J is TRBJ1-5 and V is TRBV6-6, with 9 bases lining up with TRBD1. The V gene end was trimmed by 3 bases and the J gene end by 4 bases; junction bases not matched to a gene: 4. In germline, CDR1 is MNHNY, CDR2 SVGAGI (reference sequence). The CDR3 has 15 residues. Written as DNA, the CDR3 is TGTGCCAGCAGTTATTCGACAGGGGGAAATCAGCCCCAGCATTTT. Its translation: CASSYSTGGNQPQHF.

The V gene is TRBV5-4, the J gene TRBJ2-7, with a weak D call TRBD1 (5 bases). Germline V CDR1 and CDR2: SGHNT, YYREEE (reference sequence). This CDR3 spans 14 amino acids. V was pared by 2 bases and J by 3 bases, with 12 bases between. The CDR3 loop is CASSLLGANYEQYF. CDR3 coding DNA: TGTGCCAGCAGCTTACTTGGGGCTAACTACGAGCAGTACTTC.

This clone came up a few times. The V and J genes are TRBV6-5 and TRBJ2-7, with 7 nucleotides matching TRBD1. The germline CDR1 and CDR2 sequences are MNHEY and SVGAGI. The V and J ends lost 6 bases and 5 bases, in that order; junction bases with no gene match: 10. This CDR3 has 14 amino acids. As DNA, the CDR3 is TGTGCCAGCAGCACTCGGACAGACAGGGACGAGCAGTACTTC. Translation: CASSTRTDRDEQYF.

The chain couples TRBV27 to TRBJ1-1; 9 bases map to TRBD1. The CDR3 runs to 14 residues. From germline, CDR1 is MNHEY and CDR2 SMNVEV (reference sequence). Trimming cost V 5 bases and J 5 bases; bases outside gene matches: 6. The CDR3 protein is CASSLQGARTEAFF. The CDR3 region has the DNA TGTGCCAGCAGTCTACAGGGGGCGCGGACTGAAGCTTTCTTT.

Only a few counts were recorded for this clone. J is TRBJ1-1 and V is TRBV19; 8 positions agree with TRBD1. V trimming: 6 bases; J trimming: 10 bases; junction bases outside the gene matches: 10. The CDR3 has 13 amino acids. Germline CDR1 is LNHDA and CDR2 is SQIVND (reference sequence). The DNA of the CDR3 is TGTGCCAGTAGCCGGGAAGGACAGGGATCAGCTTTCTTT. This translates into CASSREGQGSAFF.

The chain combines TRBV18 with TRBJ2-5; 9 nucleotides line up with TRBD2. The junction had 9 bases not matched to a gene; V was cut back by 4 bases and J by 0 bases. CDR3 size: 17 residues. Germline V lookup: CDR1 KGHSH, CDR2 LQKENI. Here the CDR3 DNA reads TGTGCCAGCTCACTACCTTTGAAGCGGGGGGACCAAGAGACCCAGTACTTC. This translates into CASSLPLKRGDQETQYF.

V and J are TRBV9 and TRBJ1-6; D remains ambiguous. V was trimmed by 4 bases and J by 0 bases, leaving 14 bases between them. The CDR3 has 17 residues. Germline assignment: CDR1 SGDLS and CDR2 YYNGEE. CDR3 amino acids: CASSPRPIDSYNSPLHF. In nucleotides, the CDR3 is TGTGCCAGCAGCCCTAGACCCATAGACTCCTATAATTCACCCCTCCACTTT.

This chain joins TRBV5-5 and TRBJ2-1; 7 bases are shared with TRBD1. This CDR3 has 16 residues. With 2 bases clipped from V and 0 bases from J, the junction kept 5 bases outside the gene matches. CDR1 and CDR2 (germline): SGHKS, YYEKEE (reference sequence). The CDR3: CASSLGGAGSYNEQFF. The CDR3 coding sequence is TGTGCCAGCAGCTTAGGGGGCGCGGGCTCCTACAATGAGCAGTTCTTC. Full variable domain (rest looked up from reference TRBV5-5 and TRBJ2-1): DAGVTQSPTHLIKTRGQQVTLRCSPISGHKSVSWYQQVLGQGPQFIFQYYEKEERGRGNFPDRFSARQFPNYSSELNVNALLLGDSALYLCASSLGGAGSYNEQFFGPGTRLTVL.

V gene TRBV10-1 combines with J gene TRBJ2-7, with TRBD1 identical over 9 bases. This CDR3 is 16 amino acids long. V lost 0 bases and J lost 7; bases outside the gene matches: 10. From germline, CDR1 is WNHNN and CDR2 SYGVQD (reference sequence). For the CDR3, the DNA is TGCGCCAGCAGTGAGTCAGGAGGACAGGGGCGCGAGGAGCAGTACTTC. This sequence encodes CASSESGGQGREEQYF.

This chain joins TRBV7-3 and TRBJ1-2; TRBD1 might be the D (6 bases). The germline V gene has CDR1 SGHTA and CDR2 FQGTGA. Trimming removed 4 bases from V and 5 bases from J, with 14 bases in between. The CDR3 loop spans 14 amino acids. CDR3 sequence (DNA): TGTGCCAGCAGCTCTGGGGTGGGGGCATATGGCTACACCTTC. Translated, it gives CASSSGVGAYGYTF.

This chain connects TRBV7-3 to TRBJ1-1, with D maybe TRBD1 (5 bases). There are 13 residues in the CDR3. Trimming took off 5 bases at V and 4 bases at J, with 11 bases between the two ends. Germline V gives CDR1 SGHTA, CDR2 FQGTGA. CDR3 in DNA: TGTGCCAGCAGCCTGGGGGGGTTCACTGAAGCTTTCTTT. As protein: CASSLGGFTEAFF.

The chain joins TRBV4-1 to TRBJ2-1, with TRBD2 identical over 7 bases. The junction had 8 bases not matched to a gene; V was cut back by 3 bases and J by 6 bases. Germline values: CDR1 MGHRA, CDR2 YSYEKL. The CDR3 is 15 residues long. CDR3 region: CASSQDRGLVNEQFF. CDR3 sequence (DNA): TGCGCCAGCAGCCAGGACCGAGGACTAGTCAATGAGCAGTTCTTC.

Only a few counts were recorded for this clone. The rearrangement uses TRBV19 and TRBJ1-1, with D maybe TRBD1 (6 bases). CDR1 LNHDA and CDR2 SQIVND come from the germline V gene (reference sequence). The CDR3 extends over 14 amino acids. The V end was cut by 5 bases, the J end by 2 bases, with 12 bases between. CDR3 DNA: TGTGCCAGTAGTGTGAGACAGGTCAACACTGAAGCTTTCTTT. It encodes CASSVRQVNTEAFF.

This chain connects TRBV4-1 to TRBJ2-1, with a possible D match to TRBD2 (6 bases). From germline, CDR1 is MGHRA and CDR2 YSYEKL. This CDR3 has 15 residues. V shed 1 base and J shed 8 bases, with 15 bases lying between them. This CDR3 reads CASSQAPLTSYEQFF. The CDR3 region has the DNA TGCGCCAGCAGCCAAGCCCCCCTGACTAGTTATGAGCAGTTCTTC.

This clone was seen just once. The rearrangement uses TRBV18 and TRBJ1-3; D perhaps matches TRBD1 (5 bases). Between the trimmed V and J ends, which lost 3 bases and 0 bases, there was a span of 12 bases. The CDR3 is 16 amino acids. Germline lookup yields CDR1 KGHSH and CDR2 LQKENI. For the CDR3, the DNA is TGTGCCAGCTCACCGACAGCACAAAGCTCTGGAAACACCATATATTTT. Its translation is CASSPTAQSSGNTIYF.

The V and J genes are TRBV5-1 and TRBJ1-3, with 8 bases aligning to TRBD1. Germline V CDR1 and CDR2: SGHRS, YFSETQ. V trimming: 4 bases; J trimming: 0 bases; junction bases outside the gene matches: 6. CDR3 size: 16 residues. The CDR3 DNA sequence: TGCGCCAGCAGCCAGGGACAGGAGTTCTCTGGAAACACCATATATTTT. Protein product: CASSQGQEFSGNTIYF.

The chain uses TRBV29-1 and TRBJ1-1, with TRBD1 matching over 7 bases. The CDR3 covers 12 residues. Trimming cost V 6 bases and J 3 bases; bases outside gene matches: 4. Germline V gene lookup returns CDR1 SQVTM and CDR2 ANQGSEA. This CDR3 is CSVPDRDTEAFF. The CDR3, as DNA: TGCAGCGTACCCGACAGGGACACTGAAGCTTTCTTT.

This rearrangement joins TRBV5-1 to TRBJ1-4; 7 bases match TRBD1. CDR1 and CDR2 (germline): SGHRS, YFSETQ. Losses at the gene ends were 4 bases for V and 2 bases for J; bases not matched to a gene: 2. The CDR3 is made up of 14 amino acids. The CDR3 coding sequence is TGCGCCAGCAGCGACAGGGAGACTAATGAAAAACTGTTTTTT. This encodes CASSDRETNEKLFF.

V usage is TRBV19 and J usage is TRBJ2-3; maybe TRBD2 (6 bases). V lost 4 bases and J lost 9, with 14 bases in between. The CDR3 is 13 amino acids. The germline CDR1 and CDR2 sequences are LNHDA and SQIVND (reference sequence). As DNA, the CDR3 is TGTGCCAGTAGTACCTTCGAGGCGGGGACGCAGTATTTT. This gives the protein CASSTFEAGTQYF.

The chain couples TRBV3-1 (or the pseudogene TRBV3-2) to TRBJ1-2; 7 nucleotides align to TRBD1. The J segment lost 4 bases and the V segment lost 4 bases, leaving 3 bases of the junction unmatched. Per the germline V gene, CDR1 is LGHDT and CDR2 is YNNKEL (reference sequence). The CDR3 is 13 residues long. As DNA, the CDR3 is TGTGCCAGCAGCCCGGGACAGCGCTATGGCTACACCTTC. Amino acids: CASSPGQRYGYTF.

The chain links TRBV4-2 to TRBJ1-2; D uncertain. This CDR3 contains 15 residues. Trimming left V 0 bases short and J 4 bases short, with 12 bases between. Germline V CDR1 and CDR2: LGHNA, YNFKEQ. CDR3 amino acids: CASSQDNQRRYGYTF. As DNA, the CDR3 is TGTGCCAGCAGCCAAGATAACCAGAGGCGCTATGGCTACACCTTC.

V usage is TRBV24-1 and J usage is TRBJ1-5; 10 bases match TRBD1. Germline lookup yields CDR1 KGHDR and CDR2 SFDVKD. This CDR3 is 13 amino acids long. V was pared by 9 bases and J by 5 bases, with 3 bases of the junction left unmatched. CDR3 nucleotide sequence: TGTGCCACCCGGGACAGGGGTGATCAGCCCCAGCATTTT. Its protein is CATRDRGDQPQHF.

The rearrangement joins TRBV5-5 to TRBJ1-3, with a weak D call TRBD1 (5 bases). Germline lookup yields CDR1 SGHKS and CDR2 YYEKEE (reference sequence). V gave up 4 bases and J gave up 0 bases, with 17 bases separating them. The CDR3 totals 17 residues. The CDR3 nucleotides read TGTGCCAGCAGCCCGCTGGGGCACAGAGTCTCTGGAAACACCATATATTTT. It codes for CASSPLGHRVSGNTIYF.

This clone was counted between two and nine times. This chain links TRBV4-1 with TRBJ1-3; D might be TRBD1 (6 bases). CDR1 is MGHRA, CDR2 YSYEKL, per germline. The CDR3 is made up of 15 amino acids. With 1 base removed from V and 2 bases from J, the gap between germline ends came to 9 bases. The CDR3 nucleotides read TGCGCCAGCAGCCAAGTGTCAGGGGCTGGAAACACCATATATTTT. Its translation: CASSQVSGAGNTIYF.

The rearrangement uses TRBV9 and TRBJ2-6; TRBD1 matches 9 bases. Trimming removed 2 bases from V and 2 bases from J; junction bases left unmatched: 5. The CDR3 has 17 amino acids. Germline CDR1 reads SGDLS; CDR2 reads YYNGEE. CDR3 sequence: CASSVGTGYPGANVLTF. The DNA of the CDR3 is TGTGCCAGCAGCGTCGGGACAGGGTATCCTGGGGCCAACGTCCTGACTTTC.